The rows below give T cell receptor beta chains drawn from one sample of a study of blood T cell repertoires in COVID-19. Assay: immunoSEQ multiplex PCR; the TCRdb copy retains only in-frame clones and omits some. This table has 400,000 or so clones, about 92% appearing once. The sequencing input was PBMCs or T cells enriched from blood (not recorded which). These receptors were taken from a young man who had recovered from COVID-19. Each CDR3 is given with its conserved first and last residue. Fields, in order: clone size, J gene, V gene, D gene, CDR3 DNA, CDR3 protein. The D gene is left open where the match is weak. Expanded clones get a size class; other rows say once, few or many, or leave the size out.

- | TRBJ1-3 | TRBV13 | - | TGTGCCAGCAGCTTAAATAGTTTCTCTGGAAACACCATATATTTT | CASSLNSFSGNTIYF
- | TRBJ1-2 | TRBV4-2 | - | TGTGCCAGCAGCCAAGATTTAAGCGCTGGGTATGGCTACACCTTC | CASSQDLSAGYGYTF
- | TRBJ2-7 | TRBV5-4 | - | TGTGCCAGCAGCCCATTCGTAGGGGGGGAGTACGAGCAGTACTTC | CASSPFVGGEYEQYF
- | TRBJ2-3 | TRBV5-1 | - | TGCGCCAGCAGCTTTGGCGGGAGCACAGATACGCAGTATTTT | CASSFGGSTDTQYF
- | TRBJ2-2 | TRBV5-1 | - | TGCGCCAGCAGCTTGACAACAGCGAACACCGGGGAGCTGTTTTTT | CASSLTTANTGELFF
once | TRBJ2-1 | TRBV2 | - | TGTGCCAGCAGTTTGCAACCAGGTATCTACAATGAGCAGTTCTTC | CASSLQPGIYNEQFF
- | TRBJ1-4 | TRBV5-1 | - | TGCGCCAGCAGCTTGAACGATCTAAATGAAAAACTGTTTTTT | CASSLNDLNEKLFF
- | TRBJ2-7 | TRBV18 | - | TGTGCCAGCTCCCCGGGGAACACCTACGAGCAGTACTTC | CASSPGNTYEQYF
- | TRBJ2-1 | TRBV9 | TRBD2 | TGTGCCAGCAGCGCCACTCCCGGGACTAGCGGAAATGAGCAGTTCTTC | CASSATPGTSGNEQFF
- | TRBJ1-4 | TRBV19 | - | TGTGCCAGTAGTAGAACAGCAAATGAAAAACTGTTTTTT | CASSRTANEKLFF
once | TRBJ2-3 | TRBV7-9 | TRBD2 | TGTGCCAGCAGCCCCACTAGACGAGCGGGATTCACAGATACGCAGTATTTT | CASSPTRRAGFTDTQYF
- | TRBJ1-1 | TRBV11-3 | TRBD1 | TGTGCCAGCAGCTTACGGACAGGGGGTGGGAACACTGAAGCTTTCTTT | CASSLRTGGGNTEAFF
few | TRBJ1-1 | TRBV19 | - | TGTGCCAGTAGTATTACGGGGAACACTGAAGCTTTCTTT | CASSITGNTEAFF
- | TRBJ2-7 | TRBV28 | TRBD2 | TGTGCCAGCAGACCTCCTAGCGGGAGTTACGAGCAGTACTTC | CASRPPSGSYEQYF
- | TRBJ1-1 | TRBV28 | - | TGTGCCAGCAGTTTAGCCGGGCGGGGGACTGAAGCTTTCTTT | CASSLAGRGTEAFF
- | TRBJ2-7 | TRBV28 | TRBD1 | TGTGCCAGCAGAGCGGGGACAGGGAAAACCTACGAGCAGTACTTC | CASRAGTGKTYEQYF
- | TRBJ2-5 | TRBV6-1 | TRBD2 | TGTGCCAGCAGTGAATTAGCGGGGGGCGGTTGGGGGACCCAGTACTTC | CASSELAGGGWGTQYF
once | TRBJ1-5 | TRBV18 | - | TGTGCCAGCTCACCACAATCGACAGCTAATCAGCCCCAGCATTTT | CASSPQSTANQPQHF
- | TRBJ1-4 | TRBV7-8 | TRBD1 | TGTGCCAGCAGCCCAGGGGGACTCGAATCCAAAAAACTGTTTTTT | CASSPGGLESKKLFF
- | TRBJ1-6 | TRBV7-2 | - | TGTGCCAGCAGCTTTTATGGTCGACAGAAGAATTCACCCCTCCACTTT | CASSFYGRQKNSPLHF
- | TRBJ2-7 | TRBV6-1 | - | TGTGCCAGCAGTGAAACCAAGGTCGGGAACGAGCAGTACTTC | CASSETKVGNEQYF
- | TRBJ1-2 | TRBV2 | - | TGTGCCAGCGAGACAGGTCCTGGCTACACCTTC | CASETGPGYTF
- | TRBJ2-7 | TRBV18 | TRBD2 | TGTGCCAGCTCACCCGTACTAGCGGGAGAGAACGAGCAGTACTTC | CASSPVLAGENEQYF
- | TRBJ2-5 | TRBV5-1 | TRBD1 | TGCGCCAGCCACCCGGTCGGGACAGGGTTAGGAGAGACCCAGTACTTC | CASHPVGTGLGETQYF
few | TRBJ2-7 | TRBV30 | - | TGTGCCCGTGGGTACACGGGGGAGCAGTACTTC | CARGYTGEQYF
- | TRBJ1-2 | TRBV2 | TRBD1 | TGTGCCAGTAACCCCGACAGGGTTGACTATGGCTACACCTTC | CASNPDRVDYGYTF
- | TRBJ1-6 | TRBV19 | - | TGTGCCAGTAGTATTTCGTATTCCCCGGGACTCAAGATGGAATCACCCCTCCACTTT | CASSISYSPGLKMESPLHF
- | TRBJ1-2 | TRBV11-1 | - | TGTGCCAGCAGCTTAGGCCCCGGGACAACTGGCTACACCTTC | CASSLGPGTTGYTF
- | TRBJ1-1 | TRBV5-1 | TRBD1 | TGCGCCAGCAGCTTGGATCGACAGGGGACGATGAACACTGAAGCTTTCTTT | CASSLDRQGTMNTEAFF
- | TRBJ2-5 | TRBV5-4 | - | TGTGCCAGCAGCTTTCCGGGGGAGACCCAGTACTTC | CASSFPGETQYF
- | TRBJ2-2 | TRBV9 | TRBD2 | TGTGCCAGCAGCGCCCGACTAGCGGCGAACACCGGGGAGCTGTTTTTT | CASSARLAANTGELFF
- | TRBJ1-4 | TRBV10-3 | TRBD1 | TGTGCCACCAACGCGGGGGACAGGGATGCAACTAATGAAAAACTGTTTTTT | CATNAGDRDATNEKLFF
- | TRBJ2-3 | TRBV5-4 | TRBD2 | TGTGCCAGCAGCTTGCAGCGGGGGCGCACAGATACGCAGTATTTT | CASSLQRGRTDTQYF
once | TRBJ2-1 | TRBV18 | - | TGTGCCAGCTCACCGCTCTCGAGCTCCTACAATGAGCAGTTCTTC | CASSPLSSSYNEQFF
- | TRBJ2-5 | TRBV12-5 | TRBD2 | TGTGCTAGTGGTTTAGCGTTGCGGGGGGCGTCAGAGACCCAGTACTTC | CASGLALRGASETQYF
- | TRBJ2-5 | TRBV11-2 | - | TGTGCCAGCAGCCCTGCTAAGACTCAGACCCAGTACTTC | CASSPAKTQTQYF
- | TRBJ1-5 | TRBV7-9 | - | TGTGCCAGCAGCATCGACTATAGCAATCAGCCCCAGCATTTT | CASSIDYSNQPQHF
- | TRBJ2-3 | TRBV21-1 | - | TGTGCCAGCAGCAAAGTAGGGGACAGGGGCAGCACAGATACGCAGTATTTT | CASSKVGDRGSTDTQYF
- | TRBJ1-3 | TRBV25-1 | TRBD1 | TGTGCCAGCAGGAAGACAGGGAGAGGAAACACCATATATTTT | CASRKTGRGNTIYF
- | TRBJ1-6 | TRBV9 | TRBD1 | TGTGCCAGCAGCGCGGGACAGGATATTCTTCCCCTCCACTTT | CASSAGQDILPLHF
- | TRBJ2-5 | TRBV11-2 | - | TGTGCCAGCAGCCAAGCAGGAGAGACCCAGTACTTC | CASSQAGETQYF
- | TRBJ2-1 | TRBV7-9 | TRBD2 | TGTGCCAGCAGCTCACAGGGGCTAGCGGGGAATGAGCAGTTCTTC | CASSSQGLAGNEQFF
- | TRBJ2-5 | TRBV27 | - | TGTGCCAGCAGTATCTACAGGCAAGAGACCCAGTACTTC | CASSIYRQETQYF